This TCR beta chain came from a study of graft-versus-host responses after intestinal transplantation. On the study more broadly: All of the recipients had induction that used anti-thymocyte globulin, then tacrolimus and steroids for two to four years.

In germline, CDR1 is MDHEN, CDR2 SYDVKM. The CDR3 totals 13 residues. V lost 2 bases, J lost 5 bases, and 9 bases lay in between. Comments on this clone: Its antigen is unidentified.

Whole-study results and caveats: High graft-versus-host to host-versus-graft T cell clonal ratios marked allografts of patients with graft-donor macrochimerism. Among recipient marrow samples, GvH clones were found; some appeared first in ileum or blood. With peak circulating GvH clone levels came an association with early post-transplant HvG declines.

Assay: immunoSEQ multiplex PCR; the TCRdb copy retains only in-frame clones and omits some. The sample records roughly 90,000 clones, 85% to 95% being singletons. The sequence derives from a human donor who was the organ donor for an intestinal transplant. The chain uses TRBV28 and TRBJ1-2, with D maybe TRBD1 (6 bases). This specimen consisted of unstimulated CD4+ T cells sorted from spleen or lymph node cells, obtained before transplant. The CDR3 DNA sequence: TGTGCCAGCAGTTTACTAGGGGGATATGGCTACACCTTC. This gives the protein CASSLLGGYGYTF.